Listed here are 10 T cell receptor beta chains from one sample, sequenced in a study of blood T cells in healthy people across ages. Alongside a J-beta primer mix, a sample-barcoded 5' primer served in a second PCR lasting roughly 7 to 11 cycles. TCRdb recomputed calls from the 5' RACE reads with MiXCR, one row per CDR3 protein. The sample includes roughly 730,000 distinct CDR3 sequences, more than 50% seen only once; the top ten take roughly 26%. The sequenced material came from blood. The receptor set was obtained from a middle-aged man in good health.

The rearrangement uses TRBV6-2 or TRBV6-3 and TRBJ1-5; TRBD1 aligns across 7 bases. Germline CDR1 MNHEY, CDR2 SVGEGT. Trimming removed 5 bases from V and 2 bases from J; junction bases left unmatched: 6. The CDR3 runs to 15 residues. In DNA form, the CDR3 reads TGTGCCAGCAGTCACACCGGGACAGGCAATCAGCCCCAGCATTTT. Protein product: CASSHTGTGNQPQHF.

This clonotype was observed a handful of times. The chain links TRBV7-2 to TRBJ1-1; a weak D match, TRBD1 (6 bases). CDR3 size: 15 residues. The V end was cut by 0 bases, the J end by 4 bases, with 12 bases between. CDR1 and CDR2 (germline): SGHTA, FQGNSA. The CDR3 sequence: CASSLAPQGITEAFF. The CDR3 DNA is TGTGCCAGCAGCTTAGCCCCACAGGGCATCACTGAAGCTTTCTTT.

This sequence joins TRBV7-9 and TRBJ2-7, with 10 bases that match TRBD2. Germline CDR1 is SEHNR and CDR2 is FQNEAQ (reference sequence). There are 14 residues in the CDR3. The V and J ends lost 5 bases and 10 bases, in that order; junction bases with no gene match: 11. The CDR3 loop is CASSVEYGTSVQYF. In DNA form, the CDR3 reads TGTGCCAGCAGCGTAGAGTACGGGACTAGCGTTCAGTACTTC.

This clonotype appeared a few times. The chain joins TRBV29-1 to TRBJ2-5; TRBD1 agrees at 7 bases. This CDR3 is built from 15 residues. Germline V gene lookup returns CDR1 SQVTM and CDR2 ANQGSEA. V was clipped by 6 bases and J by 7 bases; unmatched bases: 17. CDR3 bases: TGCAGCGTATCTGAGCTCGGGACAGCGCAACGGACCCAGTACTTC. This encodes CSVSELGTAQRTQYF.

The J gene is TRBJ2-5, the V gene TRBV28; 10 bases are a match to TRBD2. V was pared by 4 bases and J by 5 bases, with 7 bases of the junction left unmatched. This CDR3 has 15 residues. Germline loops: CDR1 MDHEN, CDR2 SYDVKM. The CDR3 is CASSSTSGIYETQYF. The CDR3 DNA is TGTGCCAGCAGTTCTACTAGCGGGATTTATGAGACCCAGTACTTC.

The gene calls are TRBV24-1 and TRBJ2-5; 10 positions agree with TRBD1. Per the germline V gene, CDR1 is KGHDR and CDR2 is SFDVKD. V gave up 6 bases and J gave up 11 bases; unmatched junction bases: 20. The CDR3 totals 17 residues. CDR3 sequence reads: CATSPSTGQGNYNEQYF. CDR3 DNA sequence: TGTGCCACCAGTCCTAGTACGGGACAGGGGAATTACAATGAGCAGTACTTC.

The chain links TRBV11-3 to TRBJ2-1, with TRBD2 matching 14 bases. CDR3 size: 15 residues. CDR1 is SGHNT, CDR2 YENEEA, per germline. The V gene end was trimmed by 5 bases and the J gene end by 8 bases; junction bases not matched to a gene: 5. As DNA, the CDR3 is TGTGCCAGCAGCCCCGGGACTAGCGGGAGTTATGAGCAGTTCTTC. As protein: CASSPGTSGSYEQFF.

The chain has TRBV7-6 and TRBJ2-1, with 8 bases that match TRBD2. J gave up 6 bases and V 3 bases, and 7 bases lay outside the gene matches. The CDR3 is 15 amino acids. The germline CDR1 and CDR2 sequences are SGHVS and FNYEAQ. The CDR3 coding sequence is TGTGCCAGCAGCTTTTTAGCGGGAAGAGTCAATGAGCAGTTCTTC. Translating it yields CASSFLAGRVNEQFF.

The chain employs TRBV5-6 and TRBJ1-1, with TRBD1 matching 7 bases. CDR1 SGHDT and CDR2 YYEEEE come from the germline V gene. The CDR3 extends over 16 amino acids. V lost 2 bases, J lost 0 bases, and 7 bases stayed unmatched. The CDR3 nucleotides are TGTGCCAGCAGCTTTCAAACAGGGGCGTTGAACACTGAAGCTTTCTTT. Translating it yields CASSFQTGALNTEAFF.

The chain carries TRBV21-1 and TRBJ2-1; the DNA was not compared with TRBD2, the D call given in the table. With the DNA end fitting TRBJ2-7 better, the J assignment may be wrong. TRBV21-1 constitutes a pseudogene. This CDR3 spans 18 amino acids. For the CDR3, the DNA is TGTGCCAATCCCGAACAGGTCCTCCCAGATACCGTGGGCAATGAGCAGTACTTC. It is translated as CANPEQVLPDTVGNEQYF.